This T cell receptor (beta chain) was profiled in a study of T cells in Graves' hyperthyroidism and ophthalmopathy. The V segment lost 1 base and the J segment 5 bases; nucleotides outside the gene matches: 11. This CDR3 has 17 amino acids. Per the germline V gene, CDR1 is DFQATT and CDR2 is SNEGSKA (reference sequence). Many counts were recorded for this clonotype. Template material for amplifying TCR beta CDR3 regions consisted of RNA transcripts. Primed by the HTBI set, a first-round RT-PCR was run on the TCR CDR3. Each CDR3 protein gets one entry after TCRdb re-called the multiplex PCR reads with MiXCR. The table includes a few hundred thousand distinct CDR3 sequences, about 15% detected once.

V and J are TRBV20-1 and TRBJ2-2, with TRBD2 identical over 9 bases. The sample taken for sequencing was blood. The receptor was derived from a woman aged 30 to 39 with Graves' hyperthyroidism that later progressed to Graves' ophthalmopathy. The CDR3 sequence is CSARGAGGPIKTGELFF. As DNA, the CDR3 is TGCAGTGCTAGAGGGGCGGGAGGGCCCATAAAAACCGGGGAGCTGTTTTTT.